Shown below are 21 T cell receptor beta chains from a single sample sequenced in a study of blood T cell repertoires in COVID-19 (dated by TCRdb to about 2020). Library construction relied on the immunoSEQ multiplex PCR assay. The immuneACCESS repertoire file appears here via TCRdb, limited to in-frame rearrangements. These files lack a portion of the clones; in checked studies, under half of the deficit traces to unresolved V genes, and the cause of the others is not known. The sample table contains 95,000 to 120,000 clones; only one count was recorded for approximately 84% of them. The ten most abundant clones make up less than 3.5% of the sample. The sample taken for sequencing was peripheral blood. Receptor source: a middle-aged man with acute or convalescent COVID-19.

This clone appeared once. The gene calls are TRBV4-3 and TRBJ1-2, with TRBD1 matching over 7 bases. The CDR3 runs 16 residues. The V gene's germline CDR1 is LGHNA and CDR2 YSLEER. Trimming took 2 bases from V and 1 from J; bases not matched to a gene: 7. The DNA of the CDR3 is TGCGCCAGCAGCCAAAACCACAGGGGACTTAACTATGGCTACACCTTC. As protein: CASSQNHRGLNYGYTF.

The chain has TRBV20-1 and TRBJ2-7; 9 bases align to TRBD1. The V and J ends lost 3 bases and 5 bases, in that order; junction bases with no gene match: 5. The germline gives CDR1 DFQATT, CDR2 SNEGSKA (reference sequence). This CDR3 region has 13 residues. CDR3 amino acids: CSASGDRADEQYF. CDR3 nucleotide sequence: TGCAGTGCTAGTGGGGACAGGGCCGACGAGCAGTACTTC.

V gene TRBV11-2 combines with J gene TRBJ1-2; perhaps TRBD1 as D (5 bases). V lost 6 bases to trimming and J lost 2 bases, with 19 bases between them. The germline V gene encodes CDR1 SGHAT and CDR2 FQNNGV. The CDR3 spans 16 residues. The CDR3 bases are TGTGCCAGCAGTCAAGGGTTCGTCGGGGGGAACTATGGCTACACCTTC. It yields the protein CASSQGFVGGNYGYTF.

The chain links TRBV6-2 or TRBV6-3 to TRBJ2-7; 9 nucleotides line up with TRBD2. This CDR3 region has 15 residues. Per the germline V gene, CDR1 is MNHEY and CDR2 is SVGEGT. The J segment lost 3 bases and the V segment lost 2 bases, leaving 5 bases of the junction unmatched. The CDR3 region is CASSYQRAGGYEQYF. CDR3 DNA sequence: TGTGCCAGCAGTTACCAGCGAGCGGGGGGCTACGAGCAGTACTTC.

V is TRBV5-1 and J is TRBJ2-5; 10 bases match TRBD2. The length of the CDR3 is 14 residues. CDR1 is SGHRS and CDR2 is YFSETQ in the germline V gene. V lost 4 bases and J lost 5; bases outside the gene matches: 5. DNA for the CDR3: TGCGCCAGCAGCACCCTAGCGGGGGTGGAGACCCAGTACTTC. This gives the protein CASSTLAGVETQYF.

The chain has TRBV7-9 and TRBJ2-1; TRBD1 is a possible D gene (7 bases). V gave up 6 bases and J gave up 8 bases, with 32 bases separating them. The CDR3 consists of 19 residues. Germline lookup yields CDR1 SEHNR and CDR2 FQNEAQ (reference sequence). In DNA form, the CDR3 reads TGTGCCAGCAGGCCGGACAGGTCTAAGGGGGGCGGCCAGTTCGATGAGCAGTTCTTC. Its translation is CASRPDRSKGGGQFDEQFF.

This clone appeared a single time. The chain uses TRBV9 and TRBJ2-3; D uncertain. This CDR3 is 13 amino acids long. The germline V gene encodes CDR1 SGDLS and CDR2 YYNGEE. Trimming stripped 4 bases from V and 2 bases from J, with 8 bases between. The CDR3 region has the DNA TGTGCCAGCAGCTCATCCCCCACAGATACGCAGTATTTT. Translation gives CASSSSPTDTQYF. Drawing the rest from reference TRBV9 and TRBJ2-3, the complete variable domain is DSGVTQTPKHLITATGQRVTLRCSPRSGDLSVYWYQQSLDQGLQFLIQYYNGEERAKGNILERFSAQQFPDLHSELNLSSLELGDSALYFCASSSSPTDTQYFGPGTRLTVL.

This sequence joins TRBV4-1 and TRBJ1-5; D possibly corresponds to TRBD1 (5 bases). Trimming took off 1 base at V and 4 bases at J, with 14 bases between the two ends. The CDR3 extends over 16 amino acids. The germline gives CDR1 MGHRA, CDR2 YSYEKL. The CDR3 loop reads CASSQVPFPGNQPQHF. CDR3 nucleotide sequence: TGCGCCAGCAGCCAAGTTCCTTTTCCAGGGAATCAGCCCCAGCATTTT.

The V gene is TRBV27, the J gene TRBJ2-5, with 7 bases identical to TRBD2. CDR1 is MNHEY and CDR2 is SMNVEV in the germline V gene (reference sequence). This CDR3 spans 15 amino acids. Unmatched junction bases numbered 11, after V lost 5 bases and J lost 5 bases. The CDR3 reads CASSVAGLSWETQYF. The CDR3 DNA reads TGTGCCAGCAGTGTAGCGGGCCTATCGTGGGAGACCCAGTACTTC.

The rearrangement uses TRBV19 and TRBJ2-7, with D possibly being TRBD2 (5 bases). CDR3 length: 15 amino acids. Trimming left V 5 bases short and J 0 bases short, with 14 bases between. Germline CDR1 is LNHDA and CDR2 is SQIVND (reference sequence). The CDR3 sequence: CASSVSTGISYEQYF. The CDR3 DNA reads as TGTGCCAGTAGTGTCTCAACCGGGATCTCCTACGAGCAGTACTTC. Drawing the rest from reference TRBV19 and TRBJ2-7, the complete variable domain is DGGITQSPKYLFRKEGQNVTLSCEQNLNHDAMYWYRQDPGQGLRLIYYSQIVNDFQKGDIAEGYSVSREKKESFPLTVTSAQKNPTAFYLCASSVSTGISYEQYFGPGTRLTVT.

The rearrangement links TRBV27 to TRBJ2-2, with 8 bases matching TRBD1. The CDR3 has 14 amino acids. With V trimmed by 5 bases and J by 7 bases, 6 bases remained unmatched. Germline assignment: CDR1 MNHEY and CDR2 SMNVEV (reference sequence). The CDR3 sequence: CASSRTGYNGELFF. The CDR3 DNA sequence: TGTGCCAGCAGTCGGACAGGGTATAACGGGGAGCTGTTTTTT.

The chain joins TRBV18 to TRBJ1-3; 9 nucleotides match TRBD1. Germline V gives CDR1 KGHSH, CDR2 LQKENI. The CDR3 loop spans 17 amino acids. V lost 4 bases and J lost 4; bases outside the gene matches: 11. The CDR3 DNA is TGTGCCAGCTCACACTATACAACAGGGGGCGACGGAAACACCATATATTTT. Its protein product is CASSHYTTGGDGNTIYF.

This clone was seen only once. The chain couples TRBV21-1 to TRBJ1-6. TRBV21-1 constitutes a pseudogene. CDR3 length: 18 amino acids. For the CDR3, the DNA is TGTGCCAGCAGCAAAGCTAGTCGGGTGAGCTCCTATAATTCACCCCTCCACTTT. Translating gives CASSKASRVSSYNSPLHF.

J is TRBJ2-1 and V is TRBV7-2; TRBD2 agrees at 8 bases. The CDR3 totals 16 residues. The germline gives CDR1 SGHTA, CDR2 FQGNSA. The junction had 12 bases not matched to a gene; V was cut back by 5 bases and J by 6 bases. The DNA for the CDR3 is TGTGCCAGCAGCATTACCTATCTAGCGGGTGGCAATGAGCAGTTCTTC. Translation gives CASSITYLAGGNEQFF.

The V and J genes are TRBV24-1 and TRBJ1-1; no clear D gene. The V end lost 4 bases, the J end lost 3 bases, and 14 bases lay between the germline ends. The CDR3 totals 15 residues. CDR1 is KGHDR and CDR2 is SFDVKD in the germline V gene. CDR3 nucleotides: TGTGCCACCAGTGAATCGGGAAAAGCGGACACTGAAGCTTTCTTT. Protein: CATSESGKADTEAFF.

This clone was seen a handful of times. V and J are TRBV6-2 or TRBV6-3 and TRBJ1-1; the match to TRBD1 covers 9 bases. The trim removed 6 bases at V and 1 base at J, leaving 12 bases unmatched. Germline loops: CDR1 MNHEY, CDR2 SVGEGT. The CDR3 totals 17 residues. The DNA of the CDR3 is TGTGCCAGCAGCCGCGCCGCGGACAGGGGATCGAACACTGAAGCTTTCTTT. Amino acids: CASSRAADRGSNTEAFF.

This sequence joins TRBV7-9 and TRBJ2-1; no firm D call. The V end was cut by 8 bases, the J end by 10 bases, with 15 bases between. CDR3 length equals 12 residues. Germline values: CDR1 SEHNR, CDR2 FQNEAQ (reference sequence). CDR3: CASRDKNWEQFF. The DNA for the CDR3 is TGTGCCAGCCGAGATAAGAATTGGGAGCAGTTCTTC.

The V call is TRBV29-1, the J call TRBJ2-1; D possibly corresponds to TRBD1 (6 bases). Germline-derived CDR1 and CDR2 are SQVTM and ANQGSEA. V lost 5 bases and J 9 bases, leaving 17 bases between the germline ends. The CDR3 extends over 13 amino acids. The CDR3 here is CSVMTDSLGEQFF. CDR3 in DNA: TGCAGCGTTATGACGGACAGTTTGGGTGAGCAGTTCTTC.

The CDR3 is CASSIMGQGGETQYF. The CDR3 nucleotides are TGTGCCAGTAGTATCATGGGACAGGGGGGGGAGACCCAGTACTTC. The chain joins TRBV19 to TRBJ2-5, with TRBD1 matching 11 bases. The germline V gene encodes CDR1 LNHDA and CDR2 SQIVND (reference sequence). The CDR3 covers 15 residues. The V segment lost 3 bases and the J segment 5 bases; nucleotides outside the gene matches: 5.

This clone appeared a single time. The chain joins TRBV6-6 to TRBJ2-7; 7 bases line up with TRBD2. Germline-derived CDR1 and CDR2 are MNHNY and SVGAGI (reference sequence). The CDR3 spans 13 residues. Trimming removed 0 bases from V and 6 bases from J; junction bases left unmatched: 2. CDR3 DNA: TGTGCCAGCAGTTACTCGGGGGAGGGCGAGCAGTACTTC. Encoded protein: CASSYSGEGEQYF.

This sequence joins TRBV15 and TRBJ2-3; 9 bases match TRBD2. The CDR3 consists of 16 residues. CDR1 and CDR2 (germline): LNHNV, YYDKDF (reference sequence). J gave up 5 bases and V 1 base, and 7 bases lay outside the gene matches. The CDR3 is CATSRGLAGRGDTQYF. The CDR3 DNA sequence: TGTGCCACCAGCAGAGGCCTAGCGGGGAGGGGAGATACGCAGTATTTT.